This T cell receptor (beta chain) was sequenced for a study of blood T cell repertoires in COVID-19. Original processing notes: Nucleated cell number was recorded as an estimate derived from reference gene primer amplification. Measured with immunoSEQ multiplex PCR; TCRdb has only the in-frame clones, and not every one. V and J calls plus clone size are reproduced from that table; the DNA served to infer D and trimming. This sample has around 53,000 clones, with around 84% found just once. The germline V gene has CDR1 SNHLY and CDR2 FYNNEI. This CDR3 comprises 13 residues. Trimming shortened V by 6 bases and J by 7 bases, and 15 bases separated the two germline ends.

The source of this sequence is a man between 65 and 85 years old with active COVID-19. The V gene is TRBV2, the J gene TRBJ1-2; the D is unclear. Input material: peripheral blood. The CDR3 nucleotides are TGTGCCAGCAGGCCACCCTGGCCGGGTGGCTACACCTTC. This gives the protein CASRPPWPGGYTF.